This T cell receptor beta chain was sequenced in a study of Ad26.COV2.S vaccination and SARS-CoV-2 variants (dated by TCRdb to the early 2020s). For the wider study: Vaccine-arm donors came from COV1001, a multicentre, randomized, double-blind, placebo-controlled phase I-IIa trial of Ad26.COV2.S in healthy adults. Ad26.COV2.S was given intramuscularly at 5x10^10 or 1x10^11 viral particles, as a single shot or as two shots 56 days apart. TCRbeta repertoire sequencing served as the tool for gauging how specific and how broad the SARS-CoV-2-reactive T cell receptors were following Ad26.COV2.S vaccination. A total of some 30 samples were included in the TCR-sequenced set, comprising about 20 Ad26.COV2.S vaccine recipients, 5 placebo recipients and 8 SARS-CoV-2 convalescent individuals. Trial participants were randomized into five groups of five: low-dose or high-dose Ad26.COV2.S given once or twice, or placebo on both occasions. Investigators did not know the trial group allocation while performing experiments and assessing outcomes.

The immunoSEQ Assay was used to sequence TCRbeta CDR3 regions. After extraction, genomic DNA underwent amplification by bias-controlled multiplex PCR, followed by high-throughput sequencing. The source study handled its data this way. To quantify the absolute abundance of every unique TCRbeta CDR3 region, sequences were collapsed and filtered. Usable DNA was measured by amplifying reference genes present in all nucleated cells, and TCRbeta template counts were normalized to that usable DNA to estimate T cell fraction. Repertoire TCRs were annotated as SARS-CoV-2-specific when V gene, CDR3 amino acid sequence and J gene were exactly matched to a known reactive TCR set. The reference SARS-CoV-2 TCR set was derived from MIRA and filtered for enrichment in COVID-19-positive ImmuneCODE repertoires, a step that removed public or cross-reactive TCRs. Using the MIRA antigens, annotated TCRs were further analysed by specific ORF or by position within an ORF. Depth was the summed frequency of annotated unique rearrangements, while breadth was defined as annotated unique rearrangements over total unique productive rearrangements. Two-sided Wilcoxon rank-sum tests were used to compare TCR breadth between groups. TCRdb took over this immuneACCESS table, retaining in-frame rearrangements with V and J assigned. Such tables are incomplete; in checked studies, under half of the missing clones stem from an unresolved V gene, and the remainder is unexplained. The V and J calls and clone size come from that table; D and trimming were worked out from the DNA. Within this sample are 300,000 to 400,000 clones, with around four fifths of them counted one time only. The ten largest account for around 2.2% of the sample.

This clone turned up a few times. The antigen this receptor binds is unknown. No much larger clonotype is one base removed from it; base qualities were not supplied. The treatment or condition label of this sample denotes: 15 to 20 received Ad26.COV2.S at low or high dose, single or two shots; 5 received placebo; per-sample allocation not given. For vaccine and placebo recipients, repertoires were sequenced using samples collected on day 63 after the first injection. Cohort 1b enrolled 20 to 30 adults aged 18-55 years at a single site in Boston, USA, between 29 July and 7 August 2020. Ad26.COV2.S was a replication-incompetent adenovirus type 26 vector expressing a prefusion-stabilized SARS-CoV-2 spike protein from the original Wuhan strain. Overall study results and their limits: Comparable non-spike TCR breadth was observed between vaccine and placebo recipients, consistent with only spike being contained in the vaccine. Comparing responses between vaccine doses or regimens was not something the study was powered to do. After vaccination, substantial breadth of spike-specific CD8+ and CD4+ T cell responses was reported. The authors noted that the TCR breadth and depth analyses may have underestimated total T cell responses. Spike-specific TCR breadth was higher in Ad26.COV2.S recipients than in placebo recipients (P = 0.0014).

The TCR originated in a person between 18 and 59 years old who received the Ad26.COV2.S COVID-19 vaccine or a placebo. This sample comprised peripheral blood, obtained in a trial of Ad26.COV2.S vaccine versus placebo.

In nucleotide form, the sequence is TGTGCCAGCAGGGCCGGGACGGACTATGGCTACACCTTC. Translated, it reads CASRAGTDYGYTF. The chain couples TRBV28 to TRBJ1-2, with TRBD1 as a weak D call on 5 bases. The CDR3, from cysteine to phenylalanine, totals 13 residues. Only the CDR3 region is kept as DNA, spanning 39 bases read in frame from base 1. The trim is 6 bases for V and 3 bases for J, with a gap of 11 bases between the germline ends. Taken from the germline V gene, the CDR1 and CDR2 loops are MDHEN and SYDVKM.